Below are 2 T cell receptor beta chains sequenced from a single sample in a study of shared clonotypes between healthy human individuals. The data were produced by immunoSEQ multiplex PCR, yet TCRdb's version contains in-frame clones alone and is incomplete. There are approximately 720,000 clones in the sample; approximately 79% occur only once, and approximately 1.8% lies in the top ten. The sequenced material came from memory CD4+ T cells sorted from blood. Regarding subset: CD45RA-negative fraction. The receptors come from a woman in her twenties or thirties in good health.

The genes are TRBV11-1 and TRBJ2-7; D possibly matches TRBD1 or TRBD2 (5 bases each). CDR1 SGHAT and CDR2 FQDESV come from the germline V gene (reference sequence). V was pared by 5 bases and J by 4 bases, with 12 bases between. CDR3 length: 13 residues. Here the CDR3 DNA reads TGTGCCAGCAGCCTCGGGGACCGGTACGAGCAGTACTTC. Protein product: CASSLGDRYEQYF.

The rearrangement joins TRBV28 to TRBJ1-1, with D tentatively TRBD1 (6 bases). This CDR3 contains 14 residues. Between the trimmed V and J ends, which lost 7 bases and 4 bases, there was a span of 16 bases. CDR1 MDHEN and CDR2 SYDVKM come from the germline V gene. The CDR3 nucleotides are TGTGCCAGCACCCAGGCTGGGGGGCTCACTGAAGCTTTCTTT. Translated: CASTQAGGLTEAFF.